The rows below give T cell receptor beta chains drawn from one sample of a study of T-cell memory formation after mild COVID-19. TCRdb used MiXCR to reprocess the 5' RACE reads, holding one entry per CDR3 protein. The sample lists a few hundred thousand distinct CDR3 sequences; around 19% were seen once. The sequencing input was PBMCs or a T cell subset sorted from them (not recorded which). Receptors originate from a man aged 18 to 30 who had mild COVID-19 (a few samples of this study predate the infection). Cell type and time point are not known. CDR3s include the opening cysteine and the closing phenylalanine or tryptophan. Each record gives: CDR3 protein, D gene, V gene, CDR3 length. A D gene is named only where the DNA matches it firmly.

CDR3aa: CATSVSTDTQYF; d_gene: -; v_gene: TRBV24-1; len: 12
CDR3aa: CASGPRGPDTQYF; d_gene: -; v_gene: TRBV9; len: 13
CDR3aa: CASSPRARGDRIYASPLHF; d_gene: -; v_gene: TRBV4-1; len: 19
CDR3aa: CSAQDHSGYGYTF; d_gene: -; v_gene: TRBV20-1; len: 13
CDR3aa: CASSSRLAYRDTQYF; d_gene: TRBD2; v_gene: TRBV12-3/TRBV12-4; len: 15
CDR3aa: CASTSNGLAGGNNEQFF; d_gene: TRBD2; v_gene: TRBV3-1; len: 17
CDR3aa: CASDPYEQYF; d_gene: -; v_gene: TRBV5-1; len: 10
CDR3aa: CASSQLGTRTQGGYTF; d_gene: -; v_gene: TRBV4-2; len: 16
CDR3aa: CSASRGTGELFF; d_gene: -; v_gene: TRBV20-1; len: 12
CDR3aa: CASSLVGRGNQPQHF; d_gene: -; v_gene: TRBV7-2; len: 15
CDR3aa: CSARDGYGYTF; d_gene: -; v_gene: TRBV20-1; len: 11
CDR3aa: CASSPGTGGAEKLFF; d_gene: TRBD1; v_gene: TRBV7-3; len: 15
CDR3aa: CASNPGRAGELFF; d_gene: -; v_gene: TRBV6-5; len: 13
CDR3aa: CASSLGRHTEAFF; d_gene: -; v_gene: TRBV6-5; len: 13
CDR3aa: CSARDLGLSSYNSPLHF; d_gene: -; v_gene: TRBV20-1; len: 17
CDR3aa: CASSLGVRTDTQYF; d_gene: -; v_gene: TRBV7-2; len: 14
CDR3aa: CASSIRQGDTGELFF; d_gene: TRBD1; v_gene: TRBV5-1; len: 15
CDR3aa: CASSPIGETYNEQFF; d_gene: -; v_gene: TRBV5-1; len: 15
CDR3aa: CASSQGLPNIQYF; d_gene: -; v_gene: TRBV7-2; len: 13
CDR3aa: CASMRGDTTAKNIQYF; d_gene: -; v_gene: TRBV6-1; len: 16
CDR3aa: CASSPRWSTDTQYF; d_gene: -; v_gene: TRBV6-5; len: 14
CDR3aa: CSANGGIEQYF; d_gene: -; v_gene: TRBV20-1; len: 11
CDR3aa: CASSETGGPGQPQHF; d_gene: TRBD1; v_gene: TRBV6-1; len: 15
CDR3aa: CASSSQTSNTEAFF; d_gene: -; v_gene: TRBV5-1; len: 14
CDR3aa: CASSLAVREKETQYF; d_gene: -; v_gene: TRBV5-5; len: 15
CDR3aa: CSAWTAPRGTEAFF; d_gene: -; v_gene: TRBV29-1; len: 14
CDR3aa: CASSIPTGTATGELFF; d_gene: TRBD1; v_gene: TRBV19; len: 16
CDR3aa: CASSITNEQFF; d_gene: -; v_gene: TRBV12-3/TRBV12-4; len: 11
CDR3aa: CSARGQGATDTQYF; d_gene: TRBD1; v_gene: TRBV20-1; len: 14
CDR3aa: CAAGQSGGATYNEQFF; d_gene: -; v_gene: TRBV10-3; len: 16
CDR3aa: CASSFRVSYNEQFF; d_gene: -; v_gene: TRBV5-6; len: 14
CDR3aa: CASSSTGTGDYGYTF; d_gene: TRBD1; v_gene: TRBV6-2/TRBV6-3; len: 15
CDR3aa: CASSLDRRDGYTF; d_gene: -; v_gene: TRBV11-2; len: 13
CDR3aa: CSARDRYLRQPQHF; d_gene: TRBD1; v_gene: TRBV20-1; len: 14
CDR3aa: CASSFPGLDTQYF; d_gene: -; v_gene: TRBV5-4; len: 13
CDR3aa: CSASIDQGTEAFF; d_gene: -; v_gene: TRBV20-1; len: 13
CDR3aa: CASLSGGAVYEQYF; d_gene: TRBD2; v_gene: TRBV12-3/TRBV12-4; len: 14
CDR3aa: CASSPEGVSGELFF; d_gene: -; v_gene: TRBV9; len: 14
CDR3aa: CASSQSGDSNQPQHF; d_gene: -; v_gene: TRBV7-9; len: 15
CDR3aa: CASSPTPRIANYGYTF; d_gene: -; v_gene: TRBV4-3; len: 16
CDR3aa: CASSRQLLSYEQYF; d_gene: -; v_gene: TRBV6-2/TRBV6-3; len: 14
CDR3aa: CASSQDIGSSPEAFF; d_gene: -; v_gene: TRBV4-3; len: 15
CDR3aa: CSAPAATGGWEQYF; d_gene: TRBD1; v_gene: TRBV20-1; len: 14